This TCR beta chain is drawn from a study of human CD8 memory T cell subsets. General study results and limits: Between stem-like memory and precursor exhausted T cell repertoires, overlap was minimal.

A note on this clonotype: Its antigen remains unknown.

Per the germline V gene, CDR1 is MNHEY and CDR2 is SMNVEV (reference sequence). CDR3 length equals 14 residues. Libraries for TCR beta were constructed using UMI-labeled 5' RACE. TCRdb re-analyzed the 5' RACE reads; it lists each CDR3 protein once, without DNA. Recorded for this sample: roughly 5,000 distinct CDR3 sequences. The source of this sequence is a human donor in good health. This chain uses TRBV27 with TRBJ1-5; the TCRdb call, TRBD1, lacks DNA for checking. Input material: CD8+ effector memory T cells (TEM) sorted from PBMCs. The subset is: effector memory CD8 T cells, CCR7- CD45RO+ CD95+. The CDR3 reads CASGHVYSNQPQHF.